These 4 T cell receptor beta chains share one sample of origin, sequenced in a study of blood T cell repertoires in COVID-19. Produced via immunoSEQ multiplex PCR; TCRdb's table is partial and in-frame only. The data contain 100,000 to 150,000 clones, approximately 86% of them singletons. Sample: peripheral blood. Receptor source: a woman aged 50 to 60 with active or convalescent COVID-19.

V gene TRBV7-2 combines with J gene TRBJ2-3; D may be TRBD2 (7 bases). Looked up from germline, CDR1 is SGHTA and CDR2 is FQGNSA. Deletions cut 5 bases from V and 3 bases from J, with 21 bases between. This CDR3 region has 17 residues. This CDR3 is CASSTLGGAGGTDTQYF. The CDR3 DNA follows: TGTGCCAGCAGCACGTTGGGGGGGGCTGGGGGGACAGATACGCAGTATTTT.

The chain combines TRBV2 with TRBJ1-2, with a tentative D call TRBD1 (5 bases). With 6 bases removed from V and 8 bases from J, the gap between germline ends came to 16 bases. From germline, CDR1 is SNHLY and CDR2 FYNNEI. This CDR3 contains 13 residues. The CDR3 nucleotides read TGTGCCAGCAGACCAGGGTTCGGAAGCGGCTACACCTTC. Protein sequence: CASRPGFGSGYTF.

The gene calls are TRBV6-6 and TRBJ2-1; a weak D match, TRBD1 (5 bases). The V end was cut by 5 bases, the J end by 2 bases, with 13 bases between. From germline, CDR1 is MNHNY and CDR2 SVGAGI (reference sequence). The CDR3 sequence is 15 residues long. The CDR3 region has the DNA TGTGCCAGCAGTACCAGGGCGAGTGCCTACAATGAGCAGTTCTTC. Protein product: CASSTRASAYNEQFF.

V and J are TRBV5-6 and TRBJ1-2; D unclear. V was clipped by 2 bases and J by 1 base, with 9 bases between them. The CDR3 length is 14 residues. Germline V lookup: CDR1 SGHDT, CDR2 YYEEEE. The CDR3, as DNA: TGTGCCAGCAGCTTACAGAATATTAACTATGGCTACACCTTC. It yields the protein CASSLQNINYGYTF.